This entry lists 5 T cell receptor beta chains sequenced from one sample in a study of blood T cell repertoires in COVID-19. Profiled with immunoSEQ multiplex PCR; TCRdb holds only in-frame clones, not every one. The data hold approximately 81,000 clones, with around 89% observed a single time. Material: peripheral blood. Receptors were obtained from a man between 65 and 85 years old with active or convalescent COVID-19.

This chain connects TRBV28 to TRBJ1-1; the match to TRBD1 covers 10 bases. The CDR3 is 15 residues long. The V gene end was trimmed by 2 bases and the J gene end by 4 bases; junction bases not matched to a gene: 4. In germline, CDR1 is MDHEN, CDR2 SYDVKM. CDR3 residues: CASSLGQGVVTEAFF. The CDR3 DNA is TGTGCCAGCAGTTTAGGACAGGGGGTAGTCACTGAAGCTTTCTTT.

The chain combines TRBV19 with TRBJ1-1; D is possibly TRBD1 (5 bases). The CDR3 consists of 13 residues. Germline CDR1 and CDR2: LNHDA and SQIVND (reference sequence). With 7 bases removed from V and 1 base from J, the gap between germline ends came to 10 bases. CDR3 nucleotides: TGTGCCAGTACGACAGATTCGAACACTGAAGCTTTCTTT. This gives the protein CASTTDSNTEAFF.

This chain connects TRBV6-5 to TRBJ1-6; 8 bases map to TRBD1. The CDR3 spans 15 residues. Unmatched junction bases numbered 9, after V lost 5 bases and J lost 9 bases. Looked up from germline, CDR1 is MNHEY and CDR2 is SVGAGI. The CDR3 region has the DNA TGTGCCAGCAGTCGACAGGACAGGGAAGGTTCACCCCTCCACTTT. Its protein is CASSRQDREGSPLHF.

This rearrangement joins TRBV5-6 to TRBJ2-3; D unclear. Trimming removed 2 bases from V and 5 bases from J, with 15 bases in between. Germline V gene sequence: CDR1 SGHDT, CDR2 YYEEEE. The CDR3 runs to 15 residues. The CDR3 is CASSLLGEAQDTQYF. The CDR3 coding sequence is TGTGCCAGCAGCTTATTAGGAGAAGCACAAGATACGCAGTATTTT.

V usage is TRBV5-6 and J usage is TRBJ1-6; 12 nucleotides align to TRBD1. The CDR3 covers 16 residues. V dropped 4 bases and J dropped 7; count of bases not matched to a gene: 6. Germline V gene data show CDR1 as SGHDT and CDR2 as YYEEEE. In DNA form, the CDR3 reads TGTGCCAGCAGCCGGGGACAGGGGGCTCAGAATTCACCCCTCCACTTT. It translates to CASSRGQGAQNSPLHF.